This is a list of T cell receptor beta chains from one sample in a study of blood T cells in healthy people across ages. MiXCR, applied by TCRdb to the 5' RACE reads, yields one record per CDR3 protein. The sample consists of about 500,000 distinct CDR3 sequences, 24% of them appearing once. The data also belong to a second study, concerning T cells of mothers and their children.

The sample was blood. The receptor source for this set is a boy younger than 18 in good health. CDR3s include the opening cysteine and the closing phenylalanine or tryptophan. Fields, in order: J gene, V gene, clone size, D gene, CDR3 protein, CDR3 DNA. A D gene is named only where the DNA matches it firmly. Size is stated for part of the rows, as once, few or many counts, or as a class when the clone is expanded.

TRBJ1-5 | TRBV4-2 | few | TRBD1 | CASSQRGQGNQPQHF | TGTGCCAGCAGCCAAAGGGGACAGGGAAATCAGCCCCAGCATTTT
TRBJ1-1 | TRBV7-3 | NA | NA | CASSHRDGEAFF | TGTGCCAGCAGCCACCGGGACGGTGAAGCTTTCTTT
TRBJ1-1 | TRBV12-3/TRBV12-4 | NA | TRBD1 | CASGNRGFEAFF | TGTGCCAGCGGTAACAGGGGGTTCGAAGCTTTCTTT
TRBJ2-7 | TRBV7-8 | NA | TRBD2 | CASSLALAGILCEQYF | TGTGCCAGCAGCTTAGCACTAGCGGGGATTTTGTGCGAGCAGTACTTC
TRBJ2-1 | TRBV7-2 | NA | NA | CASSFTGRQFF | TGTGCCAGCAGCTTTACGGGTAGACAGTTCTTC
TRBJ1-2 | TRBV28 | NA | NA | CVSSLRPRGARVHYGYTF | TGTGTCAGCAGTTTACGCCCTCGGGGGGCCAGGGTTCACTATGGCTACACCTTC
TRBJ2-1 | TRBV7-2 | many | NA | CASSLGGTEQFF | TGTGCCAGCAGCTTAGGAGGGACTGAGCAGTTCTTC
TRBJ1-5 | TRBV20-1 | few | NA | CSARDRVNNQPQHF | TGCAGTGCTAGAGATAGGGTTAACAATCAGCCCCAGCATTTT
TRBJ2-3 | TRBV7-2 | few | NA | CASSVLVAVTSTDTQYF | TGTGCCAGCAGCGTACTCGTAGCGGTAACTAGCACAGATACGCAGTATTTT
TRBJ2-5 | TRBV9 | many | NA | CASSGSGEETQYF | TGTGCCAGCAGCGGTAGCGGTGAAGAGACCCAGTACTTC
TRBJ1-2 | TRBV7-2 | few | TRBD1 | CTSSTGTGAGGYTF | TGTACCAGCAGCACAGGGACAGGGGCAGGTGGCTACACCTTC
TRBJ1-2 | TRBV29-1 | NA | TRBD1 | CSVRQGDYGYTF | TGCAGCGTTCGACAGGGGGACTATGGCTACACCTTC
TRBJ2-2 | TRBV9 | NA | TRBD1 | CASSTPGTGLGTGELFF | TGTGCCAGCAGCACGCCCGGGACAGGGTTGGGCACCGGGGAGCTGTTTTTT
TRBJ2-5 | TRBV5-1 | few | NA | CASTPGADVGTQYF | TGCGCCAGCACCCCTGGAGCGGACGTTGGGACCCAGTACTTC
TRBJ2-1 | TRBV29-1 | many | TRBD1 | CSVVGTGFYNEQFF | TGCAGCGTTGTAGGGACAGGGTTCTACAATGAGCAGTTCTTC
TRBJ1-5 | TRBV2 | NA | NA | CASTAGYQPQHF | TGTGCCAGCACAGCAGGGTATCAGCCCCAGCATTTT
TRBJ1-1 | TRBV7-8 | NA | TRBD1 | CASSGWTGGDGWDTEAFF | TGTGCCAGCAGCGGATGGACAGGGGGCGATGGTTGGGACACTGAAGCTTTCTTT
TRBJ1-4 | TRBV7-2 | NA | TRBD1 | CASSSGQGASEKLFF | TGTGCCAGCAGCTCGGGACAGGGGGCGAGTGAAAAACTGTTTTTT
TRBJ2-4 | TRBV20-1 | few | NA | CSARSGSIAKNIQYF | TGCAGTGCTAGATCGGGGAGTATAGCCAAAAACATTCAGTACTTC
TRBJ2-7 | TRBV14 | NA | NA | CASSQVPTYEQYF | TGTGCCAGCAGCCAAGTTCCGACCTACGAGCAGTACTTC
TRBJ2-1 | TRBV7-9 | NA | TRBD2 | CASSLALAGDNEQFF | TGTGCCAGCAGCTTAGCACTAGCGGGAGACAATGAGCAGTTCTTC
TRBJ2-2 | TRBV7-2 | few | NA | CASSLGGADNTGELFF | TGTGCCAGCAGCTTAGGAGGGGCAGATAACACCGGGGAGCTGTTTTTT
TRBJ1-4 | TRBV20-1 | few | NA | CSARDSGQGGEKLFF | TGCAGTGCTAGAGATAGTGGCCAGGGAGGAGAAAAACTGTTTTTT
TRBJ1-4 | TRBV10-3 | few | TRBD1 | CAIRRDSNPNEKLFF | TGTGCCATCCGCCGGGACAGCAACCCAAATGAAAAACTGTTTTTT
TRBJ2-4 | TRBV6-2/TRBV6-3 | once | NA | CASRTVNIQYF | TGTGCCAGCAGGACAGTAAACATTCAGTACTTC
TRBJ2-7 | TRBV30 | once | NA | CAWSEGYEQYF | TGTGCCTGGAGTGAGGGATACGAGCAGTACTTC
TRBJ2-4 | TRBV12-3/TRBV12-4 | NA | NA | CASSFPAGTENIQYF | TGTGCCAGCAGTTTCCCCGCAGGTACCGAAAACATTCAGTACTTC
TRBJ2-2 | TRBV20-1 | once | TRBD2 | CSARLGVAGNTGELFF | TGCAGTGCCCGATTAGGTGTAGCGGGAAACACCGGGGAGCTGTTTTTT
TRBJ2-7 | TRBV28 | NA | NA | CASSLAREQYF | TGTGCCAGCAGTCTGGCTCGGGAGCAGTACTTC
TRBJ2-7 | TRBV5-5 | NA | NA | CASSLGGYFFEQYF | TGTGCCAGCAGCTTGGGAGGGTACTTTTTCGAGCAGTACTTC
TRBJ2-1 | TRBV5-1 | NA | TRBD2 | CASSLAGGSSYNEQFF | TGCGCCAGCAGCTTGGCGGGGGGGAGCTCCTACAATGAGCAGTTCTTC
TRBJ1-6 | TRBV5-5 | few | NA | CASSLEGSSSYNSPLHF | TGTGCCAGCAGCTTGGAGGGGTCGAGCTCCTATAATTCACCCCTCCACTTT
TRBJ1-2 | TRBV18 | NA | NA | CASSSGYSSYGYTF | TGTGCCAGCTCATCCGGGTACTCAAGCTATGGCTACACCTTC
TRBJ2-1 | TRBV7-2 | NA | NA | CASSLGVGEQFF | TGTGCCAGCAGCTTAGGTGTGGGTGAGCAGTTCTTC
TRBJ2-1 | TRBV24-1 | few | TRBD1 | CATSYLGTGVNEQFF | TGTGCCACCAGTTACCTCGGGACAGGGGTGAATGAGCAGTTCTTC
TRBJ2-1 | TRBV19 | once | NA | CASTLDVQNPYNEQFF | TGTGCCAGTACCCTCGATGTCCAGAACCCCTACAATGAGCAGTTCTTC
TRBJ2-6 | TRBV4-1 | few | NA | CASSQGQARRPTGANVLTF | TGCGCCAGCAGCCAAGGACAGGCACGACGCCCAACTGGGGCCAACGTCCTGACTTTC
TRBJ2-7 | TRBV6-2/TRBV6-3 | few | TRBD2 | CASSPGRVAPYEQYF | TGTGCCAGCAGTCCTGGGAGGGTGGCCCCCTACGAGCAGTACTTC
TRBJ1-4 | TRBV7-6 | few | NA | CASSPRKSPTNEKLFF | TGTGCCAGCAGCCCGAGAAAGTCGCCAACTAATGAAAAACTGTTTTTT
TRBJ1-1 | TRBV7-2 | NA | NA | CASRPQEGTEAFF | TGTGCCAGCAGGCCGCAAGAGGGGACTGAAGCTTTCTTT
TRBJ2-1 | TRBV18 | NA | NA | CASSLPLGGSYNEQFF | TGTGCCAGCTCACTTCCATTAGGGGGATCCTACAATGAGCAGTTCTTC
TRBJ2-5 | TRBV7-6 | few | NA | CAGSGDRVRETQYF | TGTGCCGGCAGCGGAGACCGCGTCCGGGAGACCCAGTACTTC
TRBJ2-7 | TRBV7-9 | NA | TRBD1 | CASSLGQGVLSYEQYF | TGTGCCAGCAGCCTCGGACAGGGGGTCCTATCCTACGAGCAGTACTTC
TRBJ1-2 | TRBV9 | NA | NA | CASSAHRATSYGYTF | TGTGCCAGCAGCGCCCACAGGGCTACAAGCTATGGCTACACCTTC
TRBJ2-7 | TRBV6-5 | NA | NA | CASSYLGQGFSEQYF | TGTGCCAGCAGTTATCTCGGGCAGGGTTTCAGCGAGCAGTACTTC
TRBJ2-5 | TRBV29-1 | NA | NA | CSVVPGPQETQYF | TGCAGCGTTGTACCGGGCCCCCAGGAGACCCAGTACTTC
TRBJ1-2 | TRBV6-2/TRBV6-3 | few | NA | CASSPIGGAYTF | TGTGCCAGCAGCCCCATAGGGGGGGCATACACCTTC
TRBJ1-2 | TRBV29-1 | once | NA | CSVGQIYGYTF | TGCAGCGTTGGACAAATCTATGGCTACACCTTC
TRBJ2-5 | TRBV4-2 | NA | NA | CASTVGAGYDSQETQYF | TGTGCCAGCACAGTCGGGGCGGGATATGATTCACAAGAGACCCAGTACTTC
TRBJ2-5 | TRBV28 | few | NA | CASSLGTQYF | TGTGCCAGCAGTTTGGGGACCCAGTACTTC
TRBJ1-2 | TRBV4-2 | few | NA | CASSQDNRNYGYTF | TGTGCCAGCAGCCAAGATAACAGGAACTATGGCTACACCTTC
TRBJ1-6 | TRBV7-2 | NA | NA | CASSLERDSPLHF | TGTGCCAGCAGCTTAGAAAGGGACTCACCCCTCCACTTT
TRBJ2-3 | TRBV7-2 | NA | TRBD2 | CASSLGRGAGLTDTQYF | TGTGCCAGCAGCTTAGGTCGGGGAGCGGGACTTACAGATACGCAGTATTTT
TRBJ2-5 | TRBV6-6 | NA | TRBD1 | CASSYSTGELETQYF | TGTGCCAGCAGTTACTCGACAGGGGAATTGGAGACCCAGTACTTC
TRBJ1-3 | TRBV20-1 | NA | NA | CSASSDGRGTIYF | TGCAGTGCTAGCTCTGACGGACGCGGCACCATATATTTT